This TCR beta chain was obtained from a study of ipilimumab plus nivolumab after autologous stem cell transplantation. The wider study: Median doses per patient: 5 ipilimumab, seven to nine nivolumab.

CDR1 and CDR2 (germline): MGHRA, YSYEKL. Trimming pared 0 bases from V and 7 bases from J, leaving 9 bases between. The CDR3 sequence is 13 residues long. A note on this clone: Its antigen is unknown.

Checkpoint therapy with ipilimumab 1 mg/kg began 14 to 28 days after transplant. Patients got 3 mg/kg IV nivolumab weeks 1, 4, 7, 10, then biweekly through week 26. The study, taken as a whole, reports: TCR repertoire, Treg phenotype and gut microbiota reportedly support more study of this approach.

TCRdb's copy holds only in-frame clones and misses some; the assay was immunoSEQ multiplex PCR. This table holds fewer than 85,000 clones, 83% found once. This clonotype originated in a male donor with diffuse large B-cell lymphoma. The sequencing used PBMCs, collected in a trial of ipilimumab plus nivolumab as post-transplant consolidation. V is TRBV4-1 and J is TRBJ1-2, with D unresolved. CDR3 in DNA: TGCGCCAGCAGCCAAGATACCTTTCGTGGCTACACCTTC. This sequence encodes CASSQDTFRGYTF.